This TCR beta chain originates from a study of T cells in localized non-small cell lung cancer. Findings and caveats of the study: Median approximately 61 top-100 tumor clones were shared with paired adjacent lung. With higher T cell density in blood came longer overall survival.

Produced via immunoSEQ multiplex PCR; TCRdb's table is partial and in-frame only. This sample has about 51,000 clones, with around 86% found just once. This CDR3 is 13 amino acids long. V was shortened by 4 bases and J by 2 bases, with 8 bases between the two germline ends. The V gene's germline CDR1 is SNHLY and CDR2 FYNNEI. This clone has a handful of counts. Its specificity is unknown. The receptor was isolated from a man between 40 and 69 years old with stage III lung adenocarcinoma. The chain uses TRBV2 and TRBJ2-5; no firm D call. Sequences were derived from peripheral blood mononuclear cells, sampled before any cancer treatment. The CDR3 DNA is TGTGCCAGCAGTGTTCGCGAACAAGAGACCCAGTACTTC. It encodes CASSVREQETQYF.